The source of this TCR beta chain is a study of CD8+CD57+ T cells in acquired aplastic anemia (dated by TCRdb to between 2018 and 2020). At the level of the whole study: DNA extracted from sorted CD4+ and CD8+ cells had a mean of roughly 3 ug, with a range of roughly 0.17 to 27.4 ug. CD8+CD57+ expansion was defined as frequency above the mean frequency observed in healthy subjects. Study-wide findings and limitations: No significant difference in CD8+ Simpson's diversity was found between patients and healthy controls (P=0.060). Although roughly 29 CD8+ CDR3 sequences were shared by patients and controls, these sequences appeared highly expressed in patients and within the immunodominant clones of patients.

Genomic DNA served as template for TCR beta VDJ combination and CDR3 sequence profiling. An Illumina HiSeq 2000 was used for TCR repertoire sequencing. As for the authors' bioinformatics: Repertoires were assessed using TRBV/TRBJ rearrangement plots, CDR3 size and DJ length profiles, and Simpson's diversity index. The immunodominant clone was defined as the most abundant DNA sequence in deep sequencing data. CDR3 amino acid sequences were checked for sharing between subjects and were compared against published repertoires and the VDJdb database. Using fastp trimming at Q25 and MiXCR clonotype assembly, TCRdb reanalyzed the public sequencing data and kept in-frame beta chains. Entries that share a CDR3 protein sequence are merged under the most common genes and DNA. In this record, the V and J calls reflect TCRdb's handling and not the investigators' own analysis. This sample gives 95,000 to 150,000 distinct CDR3 sequences in total; almost 40% of them show up just once. The top ten constitute about 2.7% of the sample.

The patients picked for sequencing were ones in whom flow cytometry had shown an expansion of CD8+CD57+ cells. Severe acquired aplastic anemia was diagnosed in all patients according to International Study of Aplastic Anemia and Agranulocytosis and Camitta criteria. Patients had received no therapy at the time of blood sampling. In this study, sorted CD4+ and CD8+ T cells from the blood of healthy subjects and of severe aplastic anemia patients had their TCR repertoires deep-sequenced. Patients were enrolled in the USA under clinicaltrials.gov protocols 00001620, 01623167, 00001397, 00071045, 00081523 and 00961064. Ficoll-Paque density gradient centrifugation was used to isolate peripheral blood mononuclear cells. Before DNA was extracted, CD4+ and CD8+ T cells were sorted using either FACS or magnetic beads. CDR3 length: 16 amino acids, cysteine to phenylalanine. Of all the DNA, just the CDR3 is kept, 48 bases in frame from base 1. After removal of 5 bases from V and 4 bases from J, the junction retains 5 bases not matched to a gene.

This clonotype was picked up many times. Its antigen is currently not known. Base qualities are not at hand, and no much larger clone is one base apart. What was sequenced was sorted CD4+, CD8+, or CD8+CD57+ T cells (not recorded which) from PBMCs. The chain uses TRBV12-3 or TRBV12-4 and TRBJ2-7; 16 of the junction bases match TRBD2. The clonotype originates from a human donor with aplastic anemia. The CDR3 is CASSEGLAGGIYEQYF. DNA sequence: TGTGCCAGCAGTGAGGGACTAGCGGGGGGGATTTACGAGCAGTACTTC.